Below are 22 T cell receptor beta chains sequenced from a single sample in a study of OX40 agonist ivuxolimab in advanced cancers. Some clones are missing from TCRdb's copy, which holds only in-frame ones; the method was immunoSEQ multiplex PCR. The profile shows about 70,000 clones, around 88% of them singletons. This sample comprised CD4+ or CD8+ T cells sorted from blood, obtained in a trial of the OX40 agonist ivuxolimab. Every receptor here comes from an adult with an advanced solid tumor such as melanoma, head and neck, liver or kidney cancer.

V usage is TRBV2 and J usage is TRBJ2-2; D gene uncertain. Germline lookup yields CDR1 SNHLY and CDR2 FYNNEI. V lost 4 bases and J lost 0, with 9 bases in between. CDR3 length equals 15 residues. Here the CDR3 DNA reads TGTGCCAGCAGTGCCCCCAGGCCGAACACCGGGGAGCTGTTTTTT. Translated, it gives CASSAPRPNTGELFF.

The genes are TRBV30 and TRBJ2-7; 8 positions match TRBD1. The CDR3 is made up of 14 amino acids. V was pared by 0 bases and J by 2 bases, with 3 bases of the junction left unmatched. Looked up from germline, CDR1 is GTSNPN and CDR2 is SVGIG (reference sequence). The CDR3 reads CAWSVGTGAYEQYF. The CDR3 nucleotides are TGTGCCTGGAGTGTCGGGACAGGAGCCTACGAGCAGTACTTC.

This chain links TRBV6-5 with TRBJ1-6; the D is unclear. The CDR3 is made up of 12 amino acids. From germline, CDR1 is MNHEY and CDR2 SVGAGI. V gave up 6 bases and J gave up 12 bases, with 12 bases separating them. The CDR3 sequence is CASRTVAEPLHF. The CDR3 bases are TGTGCCAGCAGAACCGTGGCCGAACCCCTCCACTTT.

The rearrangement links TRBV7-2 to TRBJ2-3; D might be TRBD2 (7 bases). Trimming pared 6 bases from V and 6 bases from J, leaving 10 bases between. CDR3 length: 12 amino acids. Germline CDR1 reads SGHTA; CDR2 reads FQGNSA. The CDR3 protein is CASREGGDTQYF. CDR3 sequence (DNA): TGTGCCAGCAGGGAGGGGGGGGATACGCAGTATTTT.

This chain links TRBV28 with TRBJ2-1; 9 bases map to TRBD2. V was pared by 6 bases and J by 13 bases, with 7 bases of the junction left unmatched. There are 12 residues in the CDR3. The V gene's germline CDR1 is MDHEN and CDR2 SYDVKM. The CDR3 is CASSLPGTSQFF. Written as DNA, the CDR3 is TGTGCCAGCAGCCTACCCGGGACTAGCCAGTTCTTC.

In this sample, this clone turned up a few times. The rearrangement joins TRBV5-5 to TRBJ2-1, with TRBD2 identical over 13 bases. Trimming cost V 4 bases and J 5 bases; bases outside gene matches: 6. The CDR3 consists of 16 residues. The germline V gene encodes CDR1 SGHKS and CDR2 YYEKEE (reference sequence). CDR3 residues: CASSTGLAGVDNEQFF. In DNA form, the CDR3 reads TGTGCCAGCAGCACCGGACTAGCGGGAGTAGACAATGAGCAGTTCTTC.

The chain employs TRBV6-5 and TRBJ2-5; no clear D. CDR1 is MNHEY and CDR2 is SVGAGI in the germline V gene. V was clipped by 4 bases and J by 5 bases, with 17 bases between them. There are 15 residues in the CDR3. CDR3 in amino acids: CASSSPRGSRETQYF. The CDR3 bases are TGTGCCAGCAGTTCCCCTCGAGGTAGCCGGGAGACCCAGTACTTC.

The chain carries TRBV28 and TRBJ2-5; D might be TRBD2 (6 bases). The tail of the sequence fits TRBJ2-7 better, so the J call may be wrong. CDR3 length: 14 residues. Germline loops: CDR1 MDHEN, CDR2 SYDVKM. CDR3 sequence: CASLSSGDRYEQYF. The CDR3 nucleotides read TGTGCCAGCCTTTCGTCGGGGGATCGGTACGAGCAGTACTTC.

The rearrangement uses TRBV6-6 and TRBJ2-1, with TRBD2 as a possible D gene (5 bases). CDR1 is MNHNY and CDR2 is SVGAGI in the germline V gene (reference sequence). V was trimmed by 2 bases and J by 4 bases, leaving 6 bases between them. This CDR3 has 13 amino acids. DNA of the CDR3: TGTGCCAGCAGTTACCGGACTTACAATGAGCAGTTCTTC. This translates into CASSYRTYNEQFF.

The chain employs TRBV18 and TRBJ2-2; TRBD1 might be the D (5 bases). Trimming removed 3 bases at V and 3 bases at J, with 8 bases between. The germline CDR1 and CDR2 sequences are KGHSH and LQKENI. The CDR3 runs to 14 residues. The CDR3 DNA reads TGTGCCAGCTCACCCGGACAAGACACCGGGGAGCTGTTTTTT. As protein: CASSPGQDTGELFF.

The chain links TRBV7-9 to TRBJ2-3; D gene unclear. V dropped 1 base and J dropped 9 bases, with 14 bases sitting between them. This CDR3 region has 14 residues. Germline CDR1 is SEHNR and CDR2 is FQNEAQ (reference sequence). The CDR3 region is CASSLGPGPGTQYF. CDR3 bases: TGTGCCAGCAGCTTAGGGCCCGGGCCAGGAACGCAGTATTTT.

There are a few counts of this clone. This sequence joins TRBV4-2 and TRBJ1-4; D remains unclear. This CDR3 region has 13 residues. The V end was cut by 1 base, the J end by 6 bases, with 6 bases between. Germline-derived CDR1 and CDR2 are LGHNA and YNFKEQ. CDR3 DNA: TGTGCCAGCAGCCAAGGGGCAGATGAAAAACTGTTTTTT. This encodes CASSQGADEKLFF.

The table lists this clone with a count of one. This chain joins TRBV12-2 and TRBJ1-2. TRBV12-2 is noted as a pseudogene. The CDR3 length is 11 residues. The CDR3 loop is CAFRANYGYTF. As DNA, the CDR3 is TGTGCGTTCCGGGCCAACTATGGCTACACCTTC.

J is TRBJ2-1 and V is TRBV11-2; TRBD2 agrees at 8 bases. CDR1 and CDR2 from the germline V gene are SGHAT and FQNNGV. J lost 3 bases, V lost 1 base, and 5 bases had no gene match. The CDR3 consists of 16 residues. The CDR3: CASSLAGSGNYNEQFF. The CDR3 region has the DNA TGTGCCAGCAGCTTAGCTGGTAGCGGGAACTACAATGAGCAGTTCTTC.

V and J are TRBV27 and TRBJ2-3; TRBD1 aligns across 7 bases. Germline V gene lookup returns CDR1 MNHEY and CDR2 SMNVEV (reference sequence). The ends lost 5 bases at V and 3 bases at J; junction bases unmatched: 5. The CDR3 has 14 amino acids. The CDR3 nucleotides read TGTGCCAGCAGTCAAGAGACAGGGACAGATACGCAGTATTTT. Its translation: CASSQETGTDTQYF.

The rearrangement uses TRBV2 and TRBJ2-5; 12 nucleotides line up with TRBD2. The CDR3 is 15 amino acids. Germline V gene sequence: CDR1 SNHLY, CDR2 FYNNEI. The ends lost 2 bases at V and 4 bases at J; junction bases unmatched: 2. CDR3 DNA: TGTGCCAGCAGTGAATCTAGCGGGAGGGCAGAGACCCAGTACTTC. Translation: CASSESSGRAETQYF.

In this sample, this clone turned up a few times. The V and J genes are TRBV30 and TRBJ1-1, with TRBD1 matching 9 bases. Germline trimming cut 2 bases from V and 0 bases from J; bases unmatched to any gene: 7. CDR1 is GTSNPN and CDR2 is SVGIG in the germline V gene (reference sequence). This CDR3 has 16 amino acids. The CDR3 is CAWSRQGVILNTEAFF. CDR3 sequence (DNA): TGTGCCTGGAGTCGACAGGGGGTGATTTTGAACACTGAAGCTTTCTTT.

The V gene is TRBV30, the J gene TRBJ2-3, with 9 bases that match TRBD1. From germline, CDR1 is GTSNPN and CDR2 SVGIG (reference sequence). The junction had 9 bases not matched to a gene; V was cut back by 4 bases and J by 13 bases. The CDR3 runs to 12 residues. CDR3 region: CAWKGQGKRKYF. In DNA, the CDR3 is TGTGCCTGGAAGGGACAGGGCAAGCGCAAGTATTTT.

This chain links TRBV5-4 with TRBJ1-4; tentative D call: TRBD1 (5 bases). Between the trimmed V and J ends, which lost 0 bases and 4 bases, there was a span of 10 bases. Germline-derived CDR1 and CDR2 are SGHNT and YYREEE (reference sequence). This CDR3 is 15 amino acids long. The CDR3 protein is CASSLAGGSNEKLFF. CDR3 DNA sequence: TGTGCCAGCAGCTTGGCCGGGGGGAGTAATGAAAAACTGTTTTTT.

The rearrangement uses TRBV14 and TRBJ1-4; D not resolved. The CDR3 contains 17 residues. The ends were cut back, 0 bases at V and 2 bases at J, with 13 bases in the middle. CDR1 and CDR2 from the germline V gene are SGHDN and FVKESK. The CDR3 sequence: CASSQDRGGSTNEKLFF. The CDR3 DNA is TGTGCCAGCAGCCAAGACCGGGGAGGGTCGACTAATGAAAAACTGTTTTTT.

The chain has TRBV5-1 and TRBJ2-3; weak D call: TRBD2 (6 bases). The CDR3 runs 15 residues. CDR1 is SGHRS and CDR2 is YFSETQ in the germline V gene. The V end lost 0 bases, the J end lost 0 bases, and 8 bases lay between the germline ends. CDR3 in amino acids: CASSLGLASTDTQYF. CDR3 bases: TGCGCCAGCAGCTTGGGGCTAGCGAGCACAGATACGCAGTATTTT.

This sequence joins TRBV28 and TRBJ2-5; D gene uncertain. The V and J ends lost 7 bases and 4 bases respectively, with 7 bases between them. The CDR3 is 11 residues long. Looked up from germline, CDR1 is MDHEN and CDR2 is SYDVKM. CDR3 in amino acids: CASNQRETQYF. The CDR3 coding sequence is TGTGCCAGCAACCAGCGAGAGACCCAGTACTTC.